The 21 T cell receptor beta chains in this list originate from one sample, sequenced in a study of cytomegalovirus exposure and HLA in healthy donors. Profiling relied on immunoSEQ multiplex PCR, and the TCRdb table lists in-frame clones only, not all of them. Of 220,000 or so clones listed, around 87% are singletons. The sequenced sample consisted of PBMCs. All receptors derive from a woman aged 18-29 years in good health and CMV-seropositive.

The chain carries TRBV28 and TRBJ1-1, with 7 nucleotides matching TRBD1. This CDR3 is built from 14 residues. The V gene's germline CDR1 is MDHEN and CDR2 SYDVKM. Trimming took 5 bases from V and 0 from J; bases not matched to a gene: 3. CDR3 sequence: CASSVDRVNTEAFF. In nucleotides, the CDR3 is TGTGCCAGCAGTGTTGACAGGGTGAACACTGAAGCTTTCTTT.

In this sample, this clone turned up once. This chain joins TRBV7-3 and TRBJ2-1; 10 bases align to TRBD1. The CDR3 loop spans 14 amino acids. Germline CDR1 SGHTA, CDR2 FQGTGA. The junction had 6 bases not matched to a gene; V was cut back by 3 bases and J by 10 bases. In DNA form, the CDR3 reads TGTGCCAGCAGCTTCCGCAGACAGGGGGCCGAGCAGTTCTTC. Its protein product is CASSFRRQGAEQFF. Together with reference TRBV7-3 and TRBJ2-1, the CDR3 gives the full variable domain: GAGVSQTPSNKVTEKGKYVELRCDPISGHTALYWYRQSLGQGPEFLIYFQGTGAADDSGLPNDRFFAVRPEGSVSTLKIQRTERGDSAVYLCASSFRRQGAEQFFGPGTRLTVL.

This clone was recorded only once. This sequence joins TRBV7-6 and TRBJ1-1; D is undetermined. Trimming shortened V by 6 bases and J by 4 bases, and 15 bases separated the two germline ends. The CDR3 is 14 amino acids. In germline, CDR1 is SGHVS, CDR2 FNYEAQ. CDR3 sequence (DNA): TGTGCCAGCAGTCTCGATGCAGTCTCCACTGAAGCTTTCTTT. It codes for CASSLDAVSTEAFF.

The sample holds one count of this clone. This chain joins TRBV28 and TRBJ1-5; D not resolved. Germline V lookup: CDR1 MDHEN, CDR2 SYDVKM. The CDR3 is 13 amino acids. V was shortened by 9 bases and J by 1 base, with 10 bases between the two germline ends. The CDR3 protein is CASLTGSNQPQHF. The CDR3 DNA sequence: TGTGCCAGTCTCACCGGGAGCAATCAGCCCCAGCATTTT. The whole variable domain, filled in from reference TRBV28 and TRBJ1-5, reads DVKVTQSSRYLVKRTGEKVFLECVQDMDHENMFWYRQDPGLGLRLIYFSYDVKMKEKGDIPEGYSVSREKKERFSLILESASTNQTSMYLCASLTGSNQPQHFGDGTRLSIL.

The rearrangement uses TRBV2 and TRBJ1-1; D gene unclear. This CDR3 region has 14 residues. V lost 2 bases and J lost 2, with 9 bases in between. Germline V lookup: CDR1 SNHLY, CDR2 FYNNEI. This CDR3 is CASSERRVNTEAFF. The DNA for the CDR3 is TGTGCCAGCAGTGAACGACGGGTAAACACTGAAGCTTTCTTT.

This clone appeared a single time. The chain couples TRBV6-6 to TRBJ1-1; TRBD1 matches 7 bases. The V and J ends lost 6 bases and 10 bases, in that order; junction bases with no gene match: 11. The germline V gene encodes CDR1 MNHNY and CDR2 SVGAGI (reference sequence). There are 13 residues in the CDR3. The CDR3 DNA reads TGTGCCAGCAGGGAAATGGGACAGCCGAGAGCTTTCTTT. Encoded protein: CASREMGQPRAFF.

The chain links TRBV5-6 to TRBJ2-3; 12 nucleotides line up with TRBD2. The J segment lost 2 bases and the V segment lost 0 bases, leaving 4 bases of the junction unmatched. This CDR3 has 17 amino acids. Germline CDR1 SGHDT, CDR2 YYEEEE. DNA for the CDR3: TGTGCCAGCAGCTTGGGACTAGCGGGGGCGGTCACAGATACGCAGTATTTT. It is translated as CASSLGLAGAVTDTQYF.

V usage is TRBV10-3 and J usage is TRBJ2-3, with unresolved D. The CDR3 consists of 15 residues. Trimming removed 0 bases at V and 5 bases at J, with 12 bases between. CDR1 is ENHRY, CDR2 SYGVKD, per germline. Written as DNA, the CDR3 is TGTGCCATCAGTGAGTCGACTCGTTTGGGAGATACGCAGTATTTT. It is translated as CAISESTRLGDTQYF.

This rearrangement joins TRBV30 to TRBJ1-1; TRBD1 might be the D (6 bases). V shed 2 bases and J shed 2 bases, with 15 bases lying between them. CDR3 size: 15 residues. Germline assignment: CDR1 GTSNPN and CDR2 SVGIG (reference sequence). CDR3 region: CAWSYGRGGNTEAFF. The CDR3 coding sequence is TGTGCCTGGAGTTATGGCAGGGGCGGCAACACTGAAGCTTTCTTT.

The chain combines TRBV30 with TRBJ1-5; 8 bases are shared with TRBD1. Trimming took 2 bases from V and 5 from J; bases not matched to a gene: 8. The germline V gene has CDR1 GTSNPN and CDR2 SVGIG (reference sequence). CDR3 size: 15 residues. CDR3 loop: CAWSYNYRGDQPQHF. The CDR3 nucleotides are TGTGCCTGGAGTTATAACTACAGGGGGGATCAGCCCCAGCATTTT.

The J gene is TRBJ2-3, the V gene TRBV30; 9 bases agree with TRBD2. Trimming removed 3 bases from V and 0 bases from J; junction bases left unmatched: 13. CDR3 length: 18 residues. Germline values: CDR1 GTSNPN, CDR2 SVGIG (reference sequence). The CDR3 DNA follows: TGTGCCTGGAGACCCCCCGGGAGCGGGAGGACTAGCACAGATACGCAGTATTTT. This encodes CAWRPPGSGRTSTDTQYF.

The chain employs TRBV6-6 and TRBJ1-3; possible D gene TRBD1, 6 bases. The germline CDR1 and CDR2 sequences are MNHNY and SVGAGI (reference sequence). This CDR3 has 13 residues. The V gene lost 8 bases and the J gene lost 6 bases, with 14 bases spanning the gap. Written as DNA, the CDR3 is TGTGCCAGCGGTCCGGCAGGGGAAAACACCATATATTTT. Protein sequence: CASGPAGENTIYF.

V usage is TRBV5-4 and J usage is TRBJ2-2, with 7 bases matching TRBD1. The CDR3 length is 15 residues. The trim removed 3 bases at V and 0 bases at J, leaving 2 bases unmatched. Germline V CDR1 and CDR2: SGHNT, YYREEE (reference sequence). CDR3 sequence: CASSYGTANTGELFF. CDR3 bases: TGTGCCAGCAGCTACGGGACAGCGAACACCGGGGAGCTGTTTTTT.

This clone was counted a single time. V usage is TRBV5-1 and J usage is TRBJ1-2, with 7 bases matching TRBD1. CDR3 length equals 14 residues. Unmatched junction bases numbered 5, after V lost 4 bases and J lost 2 bases. The germline CDR1 and CDR2 sequences are SGHRS and YFSETQ. The CDR3 loop reads CASSPQTGNYGYTF. CDR3 sequence (DNA): TGCGCCAGCAGCCCCCAGACAGGGAACTATGGCTACACCTTC. The variable domain in full, with the rest retrieved from reference TRBV5-1 and TRBJ1-2, is KAGVTQTPRYLIKTRGQQVTLSCSPISGHRSVSWYQQTPGQGLQFLFEYFSETQRNKGNFPGRFSGRQFSNSRSEMNVSTLELGDSALYLCASSPQTGNYGYTFGSGTRLTVV.

J is TRBJ2-2 and V is TRBV6-5, with a possible D match to TRBD2 (5 bases). Per germline, CDR1 MNHEY and CDR2 SVGAGI. V lost 0 bases, J lost 3 bases, and 8 bases lay in between. The CDR3 runs 15 residues. The CDR3 DNA reads TGTGCCAGCAGTTACTCCGGGATATACACCGGGGAGCTGTTTTTT. It specifies CASSYSGIYTGELFF.

This sequence joins TRBV15 and TRBJ2-4; D is possibly TRBD2 (5 bases). CDR1 and CDR2 from the germline V gene are LNHNV and YYDKDF (reference sequence). This CDR3 is 15 amino acids long. Trimming removed 2 bases from V and 6 bases from J, with 14 bases in between. As DNA, the CDR3 is TGTGCCACCAGCAGATTCGGGATGACTTTAAACATTCAGTACTTC. Residues: CATSRFGMTLNIQYF.

The V call is TRBV5-1, the J call TRBJ2-5, with TRBD2 matching 12 bases. This CDR3 spans 19 amino acids. Germline V gives CDR1 SGHRS, CDR2 YFSETQ. V trimming: 0 bases; J trimming: 3 bases; junction bases outside the gene matches: 12. This chain's CDR3 is CASSLVRTSGIVREETQYF. The CDR3 region has the DNA TGCGCCAGCAGCTTGGTTCGGACTAGCGGGATCGTACGAGAAGAGACCCAGTACTTC.

The chain recombines TRBV27 with TRBJ2-1, with D maybe TRBD2 (5 bases). With 5 bases removed from V and 9 bases from J, the gap between germline ends came to 20 bases. The CDR3 spans 15 residues. Per the germline V gene, CDR1 is MNHEY and CDR2 is SMNVEV (reference sequence). CDR3 bases: TGTGCCAGCAGTAAGAGCCCTCTACTAGAGGGTGAGCAGTTCTTC. Translated, it gives CASSKSPLLEGEQFF.

V gene TRBV25-1 combines with J gene TRBJ1-2, with a weak D call TRBD1 (6 bases). V dropped 4 bases and J dropped 5 bases, with 11 bases sitting between them. CDR1 MGHDK and CDR2 SYGVNS come from the germline V gene. The CDR3 runs 13 residues. CDR3 sequence (DNA): TGTGCCAGCAGTGCCCTTGGGACATATGGCTACACCTTC. Translation gives CASSALGTYGYTF.

This sequence joins TRBV6-6 and TRBJ1-1; 7 bases map to TRBD1. Germline V gene lookup returns CDR1 MNHNY and CDR2 SVGAGI (reference sequence). The V segment lost 6 bases and the J segment 2 bases; nucleotides outside the gene matches: 9. The CDR3 has 15 residues. This chain's CDR3 is CASSPWTGHNTEAFF. DNA of the CDR3: TGTGCCAGCAGCCCCTGGACAGGACACAACACTGAAGCTTTCTTT.

V gene TRBV27 combines with J gene TRBJ2-5, with D hard to call. Germline lookup yields CDR1 MNHEY and CDR2 SMNVEV (reference sequence). V was clipped by 3 bases and J by 5 bases, with 10 bases between them. CDR3 length: 13 amino acids. As DNA, the CDR3 is TGTGCCAGCAGTTTCGACATCGGCGAGACCCAGTACTTC. It encodes CASSFDIGETQYF.